These 30 T cell receptor beta chains came from one sample sequenced in a study of human T cells and chemical hapten exposure. TCRdb itself ran the RACE reads through MiXCR, one entry per CDR3 protein. The table includes about 180,000 distinct CDR3 sequences, almost 30% detected once. Indicated time point: pre-sensitization, week 0. Stated treatment: therapeutic diphenylcyclopropenone sensitization with weekly scalp DPC. Sequences were derived from whole blood, sampled in connection with sensitization to the hapten diphenylcyclopropenone (DPC). Receptors were obtained from a woman aged 30 to 39 with alopecia areata. Some clones in this sample may be carry-over from other donors' samples.

This clonotype was counted only a few times. This rearrangement joins TRBV5-6 to TRBJ2-5, with D possibly matching TRBD1 (5 bases). V dropped 0 bases and J dropped 3 bases, with 6 bases sitting between them. Per the germline V gene, CDR1 is SGHDT and CDR2 is YYEEEE. The CDR3 is made up of 13 amino acids. The CDR3 nucleotides read TGTGCCAGCAGCTTGGTGACAGAAGAGACCCAGTACTTC. It specifies CASSLVTEETQYF.

This clonotype was detected ten times or more. The rearrangement links TRBV10-3 to TRBJ2-7; 9 bases line up with TRBD1. Germline V gene data show CDR1 as ENHRY and CDR2 as SYGVKD. The V gene end was trimmed by 3 bases and the J gene end by 10 bases; junction bases not matched to a gene: 10. This CDR3 comprises 14 residues. This CDR3 is CAISDAGTGNSQYF. The DNA for the CDR3 is TGTGCCATCAGTGATGCCGGGACAGGGAATTCCCAGTACTTC.

The table lists this clonotype with a few counts. V gene TRBV10-3 combines with J gene TRBJ2-7, with TRBD2 as a possible D gene (6 bases). This CDR3 region has 14 residues. Trimming left V 3 bases short and J 5 bases short, with 14 bases between. From germline, CDR1 is ENHRY and CDR2 SYGVKD. CDR3 sequence reads: CAISDGGAVDEQYF. CDR3 coding DNA: TGTGCCATCAGTGATGGAGGGGCGGTGGACGAGCAGTACTTC.

This chain uses TRBV29-1 with TRBJ2-1, with unresolved D. CDR1 and CDR2 from the germline V gene are SQVTM and ANQGSEA. The CDR3 consists of 12 residues. V lost 4 bases and J lost 7, with 11 bases in between. The DNA of the CDR3 is TGCAGCGTTGCCCAGTCCCGTAATGAGCAGTTCTTC. Amino acid sequence: CSVAQSRNEQFF.

This clonotype was observed a few times. V and J are TRBV29-1 and TRBJ1-2; D is undetermined. Trimming cost V 3 bases and J 4 bases, with 9 bases left between them. The germline gives CDR1 SQVTM, CDR2 ANQGSEA. CDR3 length: 12 residues. The chain's CDR3 is CSVDRGVYGYTF. The CDR3 coding sequence is TGCAGCGTTGACCGGGGAGTCTATGGCTACACCTTC.

The chain links TRBV9 to TRBJ2-1; D may be TRBD2 (8 bases). The germline V and J ends were trimmed by 5 bases and 8 bases, with 17 bases remaining between them. The germline gives CDR1 SGDLS, CDR2 YYNGEE. CDR3 length: 14 amino acids. The CDR3 here is CASSREGAWDEQFF. The CDR3 nucleotides read TGTGCCAGCAGTCGGGAGGGGGCTTGGGATGAGCAGTTCTTC. The full variable domain, its missing parts supplied by reference TRBV9 and TRBJ2-1, is DSGVTQTPKHLITATGQRVTLRCSPRSGDLSVYWYQQSLDQGLQFLIQYYNGEERAKGNILERFSAQQFPDLHSELNLSSLELGDSALYFCASSREGAWDEQFFGPGTRLTVL.

This clonotype showed up just a few times. The genes are TRBV20-1 and TRBJ1-1; D uncertain. The V end was cut by 2 bases, the J end by 1 base, with 8 bases between. This CDR3 has 13 residues. Germline V gene sequence: CDR1 DFQATT, CDR2 SNEGSKA (reference sequence). The CDR3 DNA follows: TGCAGTGCTAGACTCGGCGGGAACACTGAAGCTTTCTTT. Translated, it gives CSARLGGNTEAFF.

This clonotype came up a few times. This chain uses TRBV29-1 with TRBJ1-1; 9 bases line up with TRBD1. Trimming removed 7 bases from V and 4 bases from J; junction bases left unmatched: 10. CDR3 length: 14 residues. Per germline, CDR1 SQVTM and CDR2 ANQGSEA. The CDR3, as DNA: TGCAGCGCTACCGGGACAGGGAGGGCCACTGAAGCTTTCTTT. It is translated as CSATGTGRATEAFF.

V gene TRBV28 combines with J gene TRBJ2-5; D not resolved. The CDR3 is 14 amino acids. The V gene's germline CDR1 is MDHEN and CDR2 SYDVKM. Trimming took 6 bases from V and 0 from J, leaving 11 bases between them. DNA for the CDR3: TGTGCCAGCAGCCGACTCCTGTACCAAGAGACCCAGTACTTC. It translates to CASSRLLYQETQYF.

In its sample, this clonotype was seen a few times. The chain combines TRBV29-1 with TRBJ2-2, with D unclear. The V end was cut by 7 bases, the J end by 4 bases, with 13 bases between. CDR1 SQVTM and CDR2 ANQGSEA come from the germline V gene. The CDR3 has 13 amino acids. The CDR3 loop is CSAGREATGELFF. The CDR3 coding sequence is TGCAGCGCTGGACGAGAGGCCACCGGGGAGCTGTTTTTT.

The CDR3, as DNA: TGTGCCAGCAGTCCCACCCAGGGGGCGGGTGAAGCTTTCTTT. It specifies CASSPTQGAGEAFF. This chain connects TRBV12-3 or TRBV12-4 to TRBJ1-1, with TRBD1 matching 8 bases. The CDR3 spans 14 residues. The V gene end was trimmed by 5 bases and the J gene end by 7 bases; junction bases not matched to a gene: 9.

The J gene is TRBJ1-5, the V gene TRBV29-1; 8 bases match TRBD1. The V and J ends lost 6 bases and 5 bases, in that order; junction bases with no gene match: 6. The CDR3 is 13 residues long. In germline, CDR1 is SQVTM, CDR2 ANQGSEA. This CDR3 reads CSVRTGPDQPQHF. The CDR3 DNA is TGCAGCGTGAGGACAGGGCCAGATCAGCCCCAGCATTTT.

The V and J genes are TRBV4-3 and TRBJ2-5, with D perhaps being TRBD1 or TRBD2 (6 bases each). The CDR3 is 14 residues long. Trimming pared 3 bases from V and 5 bases from J, leaving 13 bases between. Germline V gives CDR1 LGHNA, CDR2 YSLEER. The CDR3 bases are TGCGCCAGCAGCCAGAACAGGGCGGGGGAGACCCAGTACTTC. Translation gives CASSQNRAGETQYF.

This clonotype has a single count. The chain employs TRBV12-3 or TRBV12-4 and TRBJ2-1; no clear D. V lost 2 bases and J 5 bases, leaving 7 bases between the germline ends. The CDR3 totals 13 residues. The CDR3 reads CASSLRSDNEQFF. The CDR3 DNA follows: TGTGCCAGCAGTTTACGCTCGGACAATGAGCAGTTCTTC.

The chain links TRBV28 to TRBJ2-5; D remains unclear. The CDR3 is 12 amino acids. Germline CDR1 is MDHEN and CDR2 is SYDVKM. The V gene lost 3 bases and the J gene lost 9 bases, with 11 bases spanning the gap. Written as DNA, the CDR3 is TGTGCCAGCAGTTTCCAAGGGTTAGCCCAGTACTTC. This gives the protein CASSFQGLAQYF.

This clonotype was seen more than once but under ten times. The J gene is TRBJ2-6, the V gene TRBV11-2, with 8 bases that match TRBD1. This CDR3 is 19 amino acids long. The junction had 10 bases not matched to a gene; V was cut back by 3 bases and J by 0 bases. CDR1 and CDR2 (germline): SGHAT, FQNNGV. This chain's CDR3 is CASSLRDRPQSSGANVLTF. The CDR3 DNA reads as TGTGCCAGCAGCTTGAGGGACAGGCCCCAATCCTCTGGGGCCAACGTCCTGACTTTC.

This clonotype was seen only a few times. The rearrangement uses TRBV20-1 and TRBJ2-1, with D possibly being TRBD2 (5 bases). CDR1 and CDR2 (germline): DFQATT, SNEGSKA (reference sequence). Trimming removed 3 bases at V and 0 bases at J, with 15 bases between. This CDR3 region has 16 residues. In nucleotides, the CDR3 is TGCAGTGCTAGGGCCGTGGAGGACTTCTCCTACAATGAGCAGTTCTTC. Translation: CSARAVEDFSYNEQFF.

This chain uses TRBV9 with TRBJ2-7; D may be TRBD1 or TRBD2 (5 bases each). The ends were cut back, 2 bases at V and 3 bases at J, with 15 bases in the middle. This CDR3 has 15 residues. Germline assignment: CDR1 SGDLS and CDR2 YYNGEE. As DNA, the CDR3 is TGTGCCAGCAGCGTTGGGGGTCCGACCAACTACGAGCAGTACTTC. Its protein is CASSVGGPTNYEQYF.

Many counts were recorded for this clonotype. The V gene is TRBV28, the J gene TRBJ1-5, with D maybe TRBD1 (5 bases). The germline CDR1 and CDR2 sequences are MDHEN and SYDVKM. Trimming cost V 8 bases and J 0 bases, with 11 bases left between them. This CDR3 is 14 amino acids long. CDR3 region: CASQGDYSNQPQHF. The DNA of the CDR3 is TGTGCCAGCCAGGGCGATTATAGCAATCAGCCCCAGCATTTT.

This clonotype was observed a few times. The gene calls are TRBV10-3 and TRBJ2-7, with 10 positions matching TRBD1. Per the germline V gene, CDR1 is ENHRY and CDR2 is SYGVKD. This CDR3 contains 15 residues. Losses at the gene ends were 3 bases for V and 3 bases for J; bases not matched to a gene: 5. DNA of the CDR3: TGTGCCATCAGTGACCCCGGGACAGGGGTCTACGAGCAGTACTTC. Residues: CAISDPGTGVYEQYF.

CDR3 in amino acids: CSARVFRTSSSKEQFF. CDR3 in DNA: TGCAGTGCTAGAGTTTTTAGGACTAGTTCTTCCAAAGAGCAGTTCTTC. The chain carries TRBV20-1 and TRBJ2-1; 7 bases fit TRBD2. Per germline, CDR1 DFQATT and CDR2 SNEGSKA (reference sequence). V shed 1 base, J shed 10 bases, and the junction held 16 bases outside the gene matches. CDR3 size: 16 residues.

The rearrangement links TRBV7-2 to TRBJ1-5; 8 positions agree with TRBD1. Trimming cost V 5 bases and J 6 bases; bases outside gene matches: 12. The germline CDR1 and CDR2 sequences are SGHTA and FQGNSA. The CDR3 spans 16 residues. The CDR3 DNA reads TGTGCCAGCAGCGCGTGGACAGGGCCTTTAGGTCAGCCCCAGCATTTT. Translating gives CASSAWTGPLGQPQHF.

This clonotype was recorded a few times. The genes are TRBV20-1 and TRBJ1-1, with D perhaps TRBD1 (6 bases). The CDR3 totals 13 residues. Germline assignment: CDR1 DFQATT and CDR2 SNEGSKA (reference sequence). The V and J ends lost 6 bases and 2 bases respectively, with 13 bases between them. CDR3 protein: CSARQVSNTEAFF. The CDR3 region has the DNA TGCAGTGCCAGACAGGTTTCTAACACTGAAGCTTTCTTT.

CDR3 sequence reads: CSAGPGNQPQHF. The CDR3 nucleotides read TGCAGTGCCGGACCGGGAAATCAGCCCCAGCATTTT. J is TRBJ1-5 and V is TRBV20-1, with D uncertain. Trimming left V 6 bases short and J 4 bases short, with 10 bases between. CDR1 and CDR2 (germline): DFQATT, SNEGSKA (reference sequence). CDR3 length equals 12 residues.

This chain links TRBV10-3 with TRBJ2-1; the D is unclear. Germline lookup yields CDR1 ENHRY and CDR2 SYGVKD. Trimming removed 2 bases from V and 8 bases from J, with 10 bases in between. The CDR3 totals 13 residues. The CDR3 nucleotides read TGTGCCATCAGTGAGATGGATGGGGATGAGCAGTTCTTC. This translates into CAISEMDGDEQFF.

The rearrangement joins TRBV10-3 to TRBJ2-7; D uncertain. Looked up from germline, CDR1 is ENHRY and CDR2 is SYGVKD. Deletions cut 8 bases from V and 1 base from J, with 9 bases between. The CDR3 has 12 amino acids. The CDR3 DNA reads TGTGCCATCGCACAAATTTCCTACGAGCAGTACTTC. It yields the protein CAIAQISYEQYF.

V usage is TRBV6-2 or TRBV6-3 and J usage is TRBJ1-5, with D unclear. In germline, CDR1 is MNHEY, CDR2 SVGEGT. V was cut by 5 bases and J by 7 bases, with 12 bases left in between. This CDR3 region has 13 residues. DNA for the CDR3: TGTGCCAGCAGTGCCGGCCCGGGGCAGCCCCAGCATTTT. It encodes CASSAGPGQPQHF.

The table lists this clonotype with many counts. V usage is TRBV6-2 or TRBV6-3 and J usage is TRBJ2-7; TRBD2 matches 13 bases. J gave up 2 bases and V 6 bases, and 4 bases lay outside the gene matches. The CDR3 totals 15 residues. Germline loops: CDR1 MNHEY, CDR2 SVGEGT. The CDR3: CASRRGTSGTYEQYF. DNA of the CDR3: TGTGCCAGCAGACGCGGGACTAGCGGGACCTACGAGCAGTACTTC.

The chain uses TRBV29-1 and TRBJ2-5; 11 bases match TRBD1. Germline V gives CDR1 SQVTM, CDR2 ANQGSEA. The CDR3 has 14 residues. J gave up 5 bases and V 7 bases, and 9 bases lay outside the gene matches. The CDR3 is CSGKTGTGGETQYF. CDR3 bases: TGCAGCGGCAAGACCGGGACAGGGGGGGAGACCCAGTACTTC.

The V and J genes are TRBV5-1 and TRBJ2-1; either TRBD1 or TRBD2 may supply D (5 bases each). This CDR3 region has 14 residues. V gave up 3 bases and J gave up 8 bases, with 15 bases separating them. Germline V gene sequence: CDR1 SGHRS, CDR2 YFSETQ. The CDR3 loop reads CASSWGPGGDEQFF. CDR3 coding DNA: TGCGCCAGCAGCTGGGGACCGGGTGGGGATGAGCAGTTCTTC. Variable domain in full (rest from reference TRBV5-1 and TRBJ2-1): KAGVTQTPRYLIKTRGQQVTLSCSPISGHRSVSWYQQTPGQGLQFLFEYFSETQRNKGNFPGRFSGRQFSNSRSEMNVSTLELGDSALYLCASSWGPGGDEQFFGPGTRLTVL.